Presented here are 14 T cell receptor beta chains from one specimen sequenced in a study of blood T cell repertoires in COVID-19. Repertoires were generated with immunoSEQ multiplex PCR, while TCRdb's copy carries only in-frame clones and drops some. Seen here are 35,000 to 50,000 clones, roughly four fifths observed once, and the top ten hold 24%. The sequenced sample was peripheral blood. These receptors were collected from a human donor with acute or convalescent COVID-19. The donor label of this sample is uncertain.

This clone was counted once. The V call is TRBV18, the J call TRBJ1-1; D is perhaps TRBD1 (6 bases). Germline lookup yields CDR1 KGHSH and CDR2 LQKENI. There are 16 residues in the CDR3. The V end was cut by 3 bases, the J end by 1 base, with 15 bases between. CDR3 loop: CASSPGGGQPNTEAFF. In DNA form, the CDR3 reads TGTGCCAGCTCACCCGGAGGTGGACAGCCGAACACTGAAGCTTTCTTT.

CDR3 loop: CASGLGLNTEAFF. The CDR3 DNA sequence: TGTGCCAGCGGTCTGGGCTTGAACACTGAAGCTTTCTTT. This chain joins TRBV12-3 or TRBV12-4 and TRBJ1-1; D ambiguous. The CDR3 is made up of 13 amino acids. Deletions cut 8 bases from V and 0 bases from J, with 10 bases between.

This clone appeared a few times. The V and J genes are TRBV2 and TRBJ2-7, with no clear D. CDR1 and CDR2 (germline): SNHLY, FYNNEI. CDR3 length: 11 residues. Between the trimmed V and J ends, which lost 2 bases and 5 bases, there was a span of 4 bases. DNA for the CDR3: TGTGCCAGCAGTGAATTAGACGAGCAGTACTTC. It codes for CASSELDEQYF.

The rearrangement uses TRBV29-1 and TRBJ1-1; 10 nucleotides match TRBD1. The CDR3 is 13 residues long. The ends lost 6 bases at V and 3 bases at J; junction bases unmatched: 4. Germline-derived CDR1 and CDR2 are SQVTM and ANQGSEA. The CDR3 DNA is TGCAGCGTCCCCGGGACAGGGGACACTGAAGCTTTCTTT. It is translated as CSVPGTGDTEAFF.

The J gene is TRBJ2-5, the V gene TRBV9, with 7 bases fitting TRBD2. CDR3 length: 15 residues. Germline-derived CDR1 and CDR2 are SGDLS and YYNGEE. J lost 0 bases, V lost 6 bases, and 8 bases had no gene match. The CDR3 nucleotides are TGTGCCAGCAACCCCGGGGGGACCTACCAAGAGACCCAGTACTTC. This codes for CASNPGGTYQETQYF.

The V and J genes are TRBV19 and TRBJ2-5, with D unclear. Germline V lookup: CDR1 LNHDA, CDR2 SQIVND (reference sequence). V dropped 5 bases and J dropped 1 base, with 8 bases sitting between them. The CDR3 covers 13 residues. CDR3 coding DNA: TGTGCCAGTAGTGACACCCTCCAAGAGACCCAGTACTTC. Translation gives CASSDTLQETQYF. The full variable domain, with the rest looked up from reference TRBV19 and TRBJ2-5, is DGGITQSPKYLFRKEGQNVTLSCEQNLNHDAMYWYRQDPGQGLRLIYYSQIVNDFQKGDIAEGYSVSREKKESFPLTVTSAQKNPTAFYLCASSDTLQETQYFGPGTRLLVL.

The genes are TRBV24-1 and TRBJ2-7, with 10 bases fitting TRBD2. Trimming cost V 2 bases and J 3 bases; bases outside gene matches: 6. This CDR3 has 16 amino acids. Per germline, CDR1 KGHDR and CDR2 SFDVKD. The CDR3 protein is CATSDSLAGEIYEQYF. CDR3 nucleotides: TGTGCCACCAGTGATTCCCTAGCGGGAGAGATCTACGAGCAGTACTTC.

The genes are TRBV28 and TRBJ1-6; D is unresolved. The CDR3 contains 14 residues. With 5 bases removed from V and 15 bases from J, the gap between germline ends came to 20 bases. Germline CDR1 MDHEN, CDR2 SYDVKM. The CDR3 loop is CASSRTDSVTRLHF. Written as DNA, the CDR3 is TGTGCCAGCAGTCGTACAGATTCGGTTACCCGCCTCCACTTT.

The chain links TRBV5-1 to TRBJ2-1, with 7 bases matching TRBD2. This CDR3 spans 15 amino acids. CDR1 is SGHRS, CDR2 YFSETQ, per germline. The V segment lost 4 bases and the J segment 5 bases; nucleotides outside the gene matches: 9. In nucleotides, the CDR3 is TGCGCCAGCAGCCCGATTACCAGCGGGGACAATGAGCAGTTCTTC. It yields the protein CASSPITSGDNEQFF.

J is TRBJ1-2 and V is TRBV4-2; D gene unclear. There are 15 residues in the CDR3. Germline V gives CDR1 LGHNA, CDR2 YNFKEQ. The V end was cut by 8 bases, the J end by 6 bases, with 22 bases between. The CDR3 DNA reads TGTGCCAGCGGCGAAACCTCGGCGGGGAACAATGGCTACACCTTC. Amino acids: CASGETSAGNNGYTF.

In its sample, this clone was seen once. V gene TRBV18 combines with J gene TRBJ2-1; perhaps TRBD2 as D (5 bases). Germline values: CDR1 KGHSH, CDR2 LQKENI. Trimming cost V 1 base and J 15 bases, with 10 bases left between them. The CDR3 is made up of 11 amino acids. CDR3 in amino acids: CASSPQEVLFF. The CDR3 DNA sequence: TGTGCCAGCTCACCACAGGAGGTTCTGTTCTTC.

In its sample, this clone was seen once. The J gene is TRBJ1-6, the V gene TRBV5-8; 8 bases agree with TRBD1. V was pared by 4 bases and J by 4 bases, with 7 bases of the junction left unmatched. CDR3 length: 16 amino acids. In germline, CDR1 is SGHTS, CDR2 YDEGEE. The CDR3 sequence is CASSRGQGRYNSPLHF. CDR3 nucleotide sequence: TGTGCCAGCAGCCGCGGACAGGGTCGTTATAATTCACCCCTCCACTTT.

The rearrangement uses TRBV2 and TRBJ1-5; D possibly corresponds to TRBD1 (5 bases). Germline assignment: CDR1 SNHLY and CDR2 FYNNEI. Trimming took off 4 bases at V and 7 bases at J, with 17 bases between the two ends. CDR3 size: 15 residues. CDR3 residues: CASSGDSSLNQPQHF. The CDR3 region has the DNA TGTGCCAGCAGTGGCGACAGCTCGCTCAACCAGCCCCAGCATTTT.

The chain combines TRBV24-1 with TRBJ2-3; 9 bases map to TRBD1. V trimming: 8 bases; J trimming: 6 bases; junction bases outside the gene matches: 8. The CDR3 sequence is 14 residues long. Germline assignment: CDR1 KGHDR and CDR2 SFDVKD. CDR3 sequence: CATTPGQGVDTQYF. CDR3 bases: TGTGCCACCACCCCGGGACAGGGAGTGGATACGCAGTATTTT.